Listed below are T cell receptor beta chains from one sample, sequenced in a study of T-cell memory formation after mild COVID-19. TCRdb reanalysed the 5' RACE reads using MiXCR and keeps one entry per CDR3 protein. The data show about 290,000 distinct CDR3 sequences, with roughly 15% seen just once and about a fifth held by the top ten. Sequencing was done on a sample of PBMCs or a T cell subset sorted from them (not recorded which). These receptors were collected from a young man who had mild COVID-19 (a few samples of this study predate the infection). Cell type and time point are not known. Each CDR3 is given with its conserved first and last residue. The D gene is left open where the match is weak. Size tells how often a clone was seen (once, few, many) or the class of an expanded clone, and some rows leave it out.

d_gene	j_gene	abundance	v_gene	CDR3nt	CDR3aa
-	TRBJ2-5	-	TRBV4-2	TGTGCCAGCAGCCCGACAGTGACGGTATCGAGTCAAGAGACCCAGTACTTC	CASSPTVTVSSQETQYF
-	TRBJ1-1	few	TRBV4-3	TGCGCCAGCAGGGACATTTGGCAGACGAGGACTGAAGCTTTCTTT	CASRDIWQTRTEAFF
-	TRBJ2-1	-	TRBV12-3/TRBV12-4	TGTGCCAGCAGTTTGGAAATACTTCAGGGTGCTGAGCAGTTCTTC	CASSLEILQGAEQFF
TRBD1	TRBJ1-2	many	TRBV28	TGTGCCAGCAGTTTAACGGGGACAGGGGCTACCTACTTC	CASSLTGTGATYF
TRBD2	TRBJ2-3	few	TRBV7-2	TGTGCCAGCAGCTTTCGACTAGCGGGGGGTAGGGCAGATACGCAGTATTTT	CASSFRLAGGRADTQYF
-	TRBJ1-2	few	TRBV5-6	TGTGCCAGCAGACTAGTCGCTGCTAACTATGGCTACACCTTC	CASRLVAANYGYTF
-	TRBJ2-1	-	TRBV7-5	-	CISVPFTGLNEQFF
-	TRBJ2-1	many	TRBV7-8	TGTGCCAGCAGCTTAGCAGGGTTTAATGAGCAGTTCTTC	CASSLAGFNEQFF
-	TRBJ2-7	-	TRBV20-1	TGCAGAGCGGTTGACGGAGACTACGAGCAGTACTTC	CRAVDGDYEQYF
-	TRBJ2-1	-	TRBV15	TGTGCCACCAGCAGAGAGAAGGGACTGGGGTACAATGAGCAGTTCTTC	CATSREKGLGYNEQFF
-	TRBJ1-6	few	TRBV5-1	TGCGCCAGCAGCTTGGCCAGTTCAGGAGGGGGAGATAATTCACCCCTCCACTTT	CASSLASSGGGDNSPLHF
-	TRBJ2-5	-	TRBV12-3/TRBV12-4	TGTGCCAGCAGTTTGGGGCAGGATGGGGAGACCCAGTACTTC	CASSLGQDGETQYF
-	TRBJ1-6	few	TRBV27	TGTGCCAGCAGTTTATCCCTAGGGGGATATAATTCACCCCTCCACTTT	CASSLSLGGYNSPLHF
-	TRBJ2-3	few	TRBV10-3	TGTGCCATCAGTCCTTGGCAGGGGTCAGATACGCAGTATTTT	CAISPWQGSDTQYF
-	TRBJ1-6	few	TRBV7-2	TGTGCCAGCAGCTTAGTGTGGAGGTCTAATTCACCCCTCCACTTT	CASSLVWRSNSPLHF
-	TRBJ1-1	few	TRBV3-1	TGTGCCAGCTTGGGGGCAGGCACTGAAGCTTTCTTT	CASLGAGTEAFF
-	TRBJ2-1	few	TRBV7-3	TGTGCCAGCAGCTCCGGCTCTGAGCAGTTCTTC	CASSSGSEQFF
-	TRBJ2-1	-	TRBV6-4	TGTGCCAGCAGTGACGGAGCTGGCTCCTACAATGAGCAGTTCTTC	CASSDGAGSYNEQFF
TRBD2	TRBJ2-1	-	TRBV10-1	TGCGCCAGCGGGGAGGGCGAGGGCAATGAGCAGTTCTTC	CASGEGEGNEQFF
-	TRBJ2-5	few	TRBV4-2	TGTGCCAGCAGCCAAGTCTGGAAAGTCGGCGAGACCCAGTACTTC	CASSQVWKVGETQYF
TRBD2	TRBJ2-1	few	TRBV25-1	TGTGCCAGCAGTGAAGGTCGGGGGGTCTGGGATGAGCAGTTCTTC	CASSEGRGVWDEQFF
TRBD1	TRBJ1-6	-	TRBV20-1	TGCAGTGCTCACCAAAGGGGGCGCGGGGATAATTCACCCCTCCACTTT	CSAHQRGRGDNSPLHF
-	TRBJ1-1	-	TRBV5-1	TGCGCCAGCAGCGCGACAGGAAACACTGAAGCTTTCTTT	CASSATGNTEAFF
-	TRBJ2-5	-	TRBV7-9	TGTGCCAGCAGCTTAACGTCGGAGACCCAGTACTTC	CASSLTSETQYF
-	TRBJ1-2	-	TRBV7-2	TGTGCCAGCAGCTCTCAGGCGGGCCTTGGGTATGGCTACACCTTC	CASSSQAGLGYGYTF
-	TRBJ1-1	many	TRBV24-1	TGTGCCACCAGTGGGTCTGGCGGGGGGAACACTGAAGCTTTCTTT	CATSGSGGGNTEAFF
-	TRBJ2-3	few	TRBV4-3	TGCGCCAGCAGCTTCAGCTTTCCACGGGGGTCGACAGATACGCAGTATTTT	CASSFSFPRGSTDTQYF
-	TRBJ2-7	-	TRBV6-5	TGTGCCAGCAGTTACTCGATTCACGAAAGCTACGAGCAGTACTTC	CASSYSIHESYEQYF
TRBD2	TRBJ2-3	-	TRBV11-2	TGTGCCAGCAGCTTAGAGTTGCTAGCGGGGGTCACAGATACGCAGTATTTT	CASSLELLAGVTDTQYF
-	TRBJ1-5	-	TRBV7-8	TGTGCCAGCAGCAGAGCGGGGGCGGAGGCCCAGCATTTT	CASSRAGAEAQHF
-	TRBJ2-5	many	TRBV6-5	TGTGCCAGCAGCCGACGACGAGAAGAGACCCAGTACTTC	CASSRRREETQYF
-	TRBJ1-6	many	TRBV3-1	TGTGCCAGCAGTCCACCAGCGGGGACGAATTCACCCCTCCACTTT	CASSPPAGTNSPLHF
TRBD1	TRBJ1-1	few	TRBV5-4	TGTGCCAGCAGCTTGGGACAGGGGGCATACACTGAAGCTTTCTTT	CASSLGQGAYTEAFF
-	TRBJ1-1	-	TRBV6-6	TGTGCCACCTGCCGGGTTTTGAACACTGAAGCTTTCTTT	CATCRVLNTEAFF
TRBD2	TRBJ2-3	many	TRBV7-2	TGTGCCAGCAGCTCAAGTAGCGGGGCGGAGTATTTT	CASSSSSGAEYF
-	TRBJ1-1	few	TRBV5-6	TGTGCCAGCCTTGGCAGTCTTTTGTTCACTGAAGCTTTCTTT	CASLGSLLFTEAFF